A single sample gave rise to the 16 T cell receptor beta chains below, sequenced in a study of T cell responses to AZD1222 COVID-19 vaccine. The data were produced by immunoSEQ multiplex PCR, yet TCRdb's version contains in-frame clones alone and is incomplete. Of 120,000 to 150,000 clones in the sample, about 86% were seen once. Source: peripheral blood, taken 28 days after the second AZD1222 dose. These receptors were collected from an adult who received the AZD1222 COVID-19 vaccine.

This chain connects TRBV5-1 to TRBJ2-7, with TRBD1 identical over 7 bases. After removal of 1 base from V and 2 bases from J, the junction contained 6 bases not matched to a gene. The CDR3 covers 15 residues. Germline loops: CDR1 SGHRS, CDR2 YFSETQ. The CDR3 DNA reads TGCGCCAGCAGCTTGAAGTGGGACAGAGCCTACGAGCAGTACTTC. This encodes CASSLKWDRAYEQYF. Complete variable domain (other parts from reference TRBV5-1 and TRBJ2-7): KAGVTQTPRYLIKTRGQQVTLSCSPISGHRSVSWYQQTPGQGLQFLFEYFSETQRNKGNFPGRFSGRQFSNSRSEMNVSTLELGDSALYLCASSLKWDRAYEQYFGPGTRLTVT.

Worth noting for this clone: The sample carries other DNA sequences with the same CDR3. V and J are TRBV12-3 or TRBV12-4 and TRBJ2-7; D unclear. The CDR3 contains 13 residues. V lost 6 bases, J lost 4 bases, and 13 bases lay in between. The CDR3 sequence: CASSPGGSYEQYF. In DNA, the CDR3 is TGTGCCAGCAGCCCCGGCGGTTCGTACGAGCAGTACTTC.

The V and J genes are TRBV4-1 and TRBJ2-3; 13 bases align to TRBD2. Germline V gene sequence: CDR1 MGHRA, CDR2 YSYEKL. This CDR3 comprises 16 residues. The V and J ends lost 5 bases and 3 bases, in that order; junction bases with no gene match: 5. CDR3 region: CASSSRLAGGTDTQYF. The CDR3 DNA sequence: TGCGCCAGCAGCTCACGACTAGCGGGGGGAACAGATACGCAGTATTTT.

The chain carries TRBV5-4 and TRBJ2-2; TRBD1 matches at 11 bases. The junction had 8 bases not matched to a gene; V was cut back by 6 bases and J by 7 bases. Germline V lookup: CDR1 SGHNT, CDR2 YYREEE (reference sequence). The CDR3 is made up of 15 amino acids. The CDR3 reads CASTLDRGRSGELFF. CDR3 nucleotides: TGTGCCAGCACCCTGGACAGGGGGCGCAGCGGGGAGCTGTTTTTT. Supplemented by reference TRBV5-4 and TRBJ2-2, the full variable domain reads ETGVTQSPTHLIKTRGQQVTLRCSSQSGHNTVSWYQQALGQGPQFIFQYYREEENGRGNFPPRFSGLQFPNYSSELNVNALELDDSALYLCASTLDRGRSGELFFGEGSRLTVL.

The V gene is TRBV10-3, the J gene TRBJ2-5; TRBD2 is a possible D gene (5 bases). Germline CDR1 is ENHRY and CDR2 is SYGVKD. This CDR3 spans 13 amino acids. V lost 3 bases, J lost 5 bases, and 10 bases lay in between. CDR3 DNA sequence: TGTGCCATCAGTGACAGGCGGGTGGAGACCCAGTACTTC. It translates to CAISDRRVETQYF.

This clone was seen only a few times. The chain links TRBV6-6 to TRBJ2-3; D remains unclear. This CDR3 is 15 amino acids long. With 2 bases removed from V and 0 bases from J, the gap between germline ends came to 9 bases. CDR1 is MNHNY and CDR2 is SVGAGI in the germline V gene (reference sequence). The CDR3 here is CASSYGGPSTDTQYF. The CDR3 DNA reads TGTGCCAGCAGTTACGGCGGTCCCAGCACAGATACGCAGTATTTT.

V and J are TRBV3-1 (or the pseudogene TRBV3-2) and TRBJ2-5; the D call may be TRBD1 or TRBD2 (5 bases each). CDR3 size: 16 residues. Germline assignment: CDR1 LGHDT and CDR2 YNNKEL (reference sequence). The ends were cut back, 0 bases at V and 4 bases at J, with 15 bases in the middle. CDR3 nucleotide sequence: TGTGCCAGCAGCCAAGATCTGGGGGTTGTCAGAGAGACCCAGTACTTC. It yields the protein CASSQDLGVVRETQYF.

CDR3 residues: CASSPGGGQETQYF. For the CDR3, the DNA is TGTGCCAGCTCACCAGGGGGAGGACAAGAGACCCAGTACTTC. V is TRBV18 and J is TRBJ2-5; D perhaps matches TRBD2 (6 bases). The CDR3 has 14 amino acids. V dropped 2 bases and J dropped 2 bases, with 9 bases sitting between them. Per germline, CDR1 KGHSH and CDR2 LQKENI.

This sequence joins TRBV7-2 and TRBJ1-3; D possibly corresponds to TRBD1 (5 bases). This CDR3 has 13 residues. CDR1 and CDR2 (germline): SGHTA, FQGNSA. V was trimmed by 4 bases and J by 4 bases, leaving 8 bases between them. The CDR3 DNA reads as TGTGCCAGCAGCTCCTACAGGGGAAACACCATATATTTT. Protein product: CASSSYRGNTIYF.

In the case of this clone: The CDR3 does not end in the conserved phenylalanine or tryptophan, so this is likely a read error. The CDR3 DNA reads as TGTGCCAGCAGCCCCCCCCCAGGGGGGAACACTGAAGCTTTCCTT. Its translation: CASSPPPGGNTEAFL. The V gene is TRBV3-1 (or the pseudogene TRBV3-2), the J gene TRBJ1-1, with TRBD1 matching over 7 bases. Germline-derived CDR1 and CDR2 are LGHDT and YNNKEL (reference sequence). The trim removed 4 bases at V and 1 base at J, leaving 6 bases unmatched. The CDR3 spans 15 residues.

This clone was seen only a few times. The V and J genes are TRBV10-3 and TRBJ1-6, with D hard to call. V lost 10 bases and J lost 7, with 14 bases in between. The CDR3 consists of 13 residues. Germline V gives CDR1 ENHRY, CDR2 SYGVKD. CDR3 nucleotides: TGTGCCAACCGAGAGGCCTGGAATTCACCCCTCCACTTT. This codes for CANREAWNSPLHF.

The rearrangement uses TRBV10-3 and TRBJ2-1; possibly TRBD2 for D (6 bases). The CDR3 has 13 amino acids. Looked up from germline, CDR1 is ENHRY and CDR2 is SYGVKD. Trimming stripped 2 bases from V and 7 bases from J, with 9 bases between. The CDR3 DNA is TGTGCCATCAGTGAGCGGGAGTCGAATGAGCAGTTCTTC. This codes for CAISERESNEQFF.

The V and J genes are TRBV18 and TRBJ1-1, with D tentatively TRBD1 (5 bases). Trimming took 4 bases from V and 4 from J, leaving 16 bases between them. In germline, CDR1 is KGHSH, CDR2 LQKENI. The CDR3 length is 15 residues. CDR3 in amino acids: CASSLQGRQSTEAFF. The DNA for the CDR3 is TGTGCCAGCTCACTTCAGGGACGGCAGAGCACTGAAGCTTTCTTT.

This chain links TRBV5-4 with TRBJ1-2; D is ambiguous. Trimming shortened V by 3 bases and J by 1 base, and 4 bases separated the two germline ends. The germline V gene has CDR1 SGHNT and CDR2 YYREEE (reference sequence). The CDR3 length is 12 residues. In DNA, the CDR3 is TGTGCCAGCAGCTCTTATAACTATGGCTACACCTTC. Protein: CASSSYNYGYTF.

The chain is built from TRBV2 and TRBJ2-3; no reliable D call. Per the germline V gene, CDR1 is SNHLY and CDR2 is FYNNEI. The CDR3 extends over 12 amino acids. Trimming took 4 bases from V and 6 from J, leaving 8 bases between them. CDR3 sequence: CASSVSADTQYF. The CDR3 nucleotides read TGTGCCAGCAGTGTCTCGGCTGATACGCAGTATTTT.

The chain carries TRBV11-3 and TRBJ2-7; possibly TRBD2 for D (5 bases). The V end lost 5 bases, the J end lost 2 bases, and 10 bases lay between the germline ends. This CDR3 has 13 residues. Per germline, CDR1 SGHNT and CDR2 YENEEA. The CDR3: CASSPGLAYEQYF. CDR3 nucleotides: TGTGCCAGCAGCCCGGGGTTAGCCTACGAGCAGTACTTC.